This TCR beta chain was obtained from a study of cytomegalovirus exposure and HLA in healthy donors. Study-wide results and caveats: Across all donors, roughly uniform sequencing depth was an assumption of the presence/absence analyses. The majority of CMV-associated TCR beta chains were reported as apparently HLA-restricted in a later analysis. Serostatus for CMV was the only available immune exposure information. Reports indicate that TCR beta sequences accurately predicted the HLA-A and HLA-B alleles of most subjects.

Comments on this clone: Its antigen is currently unknown.

This CDR3 spans 16 amino acids. From germline, CDR1 is SGHVS and CDR2 FQNEAQ. V was pared by 4 bases and J by 1 base, with 3 bases of the junction left unmatched. 13 Jbeta primers and 60 Vbeta primers were used for the PCR. TCRdb's copy holds only in-frame clones and misses some; the assay was immunoSEQ multiplex PCR. The sample records under 150,000 clones, about 82% being singletons. This TCR was sampled from a male donor in good health and CMV-seronegative. The sample taken for sequencing was PBMCs. This sequence joins TRBV7-8 and TRBJ2-3; 12 nucleotides match TRBD2. CDR3 in DNA: TGTGCCAGCAGCTCAACTAGCGGGGGGCGCACAGATACGCAGTATTTT. Protein: CASSSTSGGRTDTQYF.